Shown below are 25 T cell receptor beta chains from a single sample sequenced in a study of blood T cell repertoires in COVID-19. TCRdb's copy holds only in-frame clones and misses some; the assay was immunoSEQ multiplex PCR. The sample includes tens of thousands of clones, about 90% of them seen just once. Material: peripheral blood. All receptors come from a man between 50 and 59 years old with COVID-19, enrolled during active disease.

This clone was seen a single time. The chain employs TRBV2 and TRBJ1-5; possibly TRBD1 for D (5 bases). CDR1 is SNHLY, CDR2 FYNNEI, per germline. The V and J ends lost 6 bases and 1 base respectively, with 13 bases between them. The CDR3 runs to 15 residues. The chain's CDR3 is CASREQGLSNQPQHF. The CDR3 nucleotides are TGTGCCAGCAGAGAGCAGGGATTGAGCAATCAGCCCCAGCATTTT.

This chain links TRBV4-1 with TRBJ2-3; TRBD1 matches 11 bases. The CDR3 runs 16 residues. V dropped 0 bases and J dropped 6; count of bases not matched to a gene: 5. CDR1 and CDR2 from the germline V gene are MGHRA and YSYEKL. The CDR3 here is CASSQDGTGGGDTQYF. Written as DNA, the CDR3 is TGCGCCAGCAGCCAAGATGGGACAGGGGGTGGGGATACGCAGTATTTT.

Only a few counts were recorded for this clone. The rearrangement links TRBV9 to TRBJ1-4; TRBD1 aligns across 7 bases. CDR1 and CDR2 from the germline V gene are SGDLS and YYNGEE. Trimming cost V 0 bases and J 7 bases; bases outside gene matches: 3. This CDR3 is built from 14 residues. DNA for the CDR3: TGTGCCAGCAGCGTAGGTCAGGGGGGTGAAAAACTGTTTTTT. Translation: CASSVGQGGEKLFF.

The CDR3 spells CASSGGGAGGEQFF. The CDR3 DNA sequence: TGTGCCAGCTCAGGGGGCGGTGCCGGGGGGGAGCAGTTCTTC. V and J are TRBV7-8 and TRBJ2-1; tentatively, D is TRBD1 (8 bases). Germline-derived CDR1 and CDR2 are SGHVS and FQNEAQ. The germline V and J ends were trimmed by 8 bases and 10 bases, with 21 bases remaining between them. The CDR3 spans 14 residues.

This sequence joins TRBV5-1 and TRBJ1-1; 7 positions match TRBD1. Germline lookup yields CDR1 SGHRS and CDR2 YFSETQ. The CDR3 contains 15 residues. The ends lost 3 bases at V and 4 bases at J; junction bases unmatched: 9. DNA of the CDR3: TGCGCCAGCAGCTGGCAGGGGGAAGTGAGCACTGAAGCTTTCTTT. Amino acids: CASSWQGEVSTEAFF. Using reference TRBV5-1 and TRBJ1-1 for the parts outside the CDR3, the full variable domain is KAGVTQTPRYLIKTRGQQVTLSCSPISGHRSVSWYQQTPGQGLQFLFEYFSETQRNKGNFPGRFSGRQFSNSRSEMNVSTLELGDSALYLCASSWQGEVSTEAFFGQGTRLTVV.

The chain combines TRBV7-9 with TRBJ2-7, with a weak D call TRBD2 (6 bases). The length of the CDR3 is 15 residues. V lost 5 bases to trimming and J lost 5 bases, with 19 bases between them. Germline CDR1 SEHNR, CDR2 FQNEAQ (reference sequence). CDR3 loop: CASSPRRSRGDEQYF. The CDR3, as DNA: TGTGCCAGCAGCCCCCGAAGAAGTCGCGGGGACGAGCAGTACTTC.

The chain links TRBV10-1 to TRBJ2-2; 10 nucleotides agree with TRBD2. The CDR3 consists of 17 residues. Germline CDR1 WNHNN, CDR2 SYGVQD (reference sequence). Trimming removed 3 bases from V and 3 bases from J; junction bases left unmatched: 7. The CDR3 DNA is TGCGCCAGCAGTGATCGTAGCGGGGGGAAGTACACCGGGGAGCTGTTTTTT. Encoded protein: CASSDRSGGKYTGELFF.

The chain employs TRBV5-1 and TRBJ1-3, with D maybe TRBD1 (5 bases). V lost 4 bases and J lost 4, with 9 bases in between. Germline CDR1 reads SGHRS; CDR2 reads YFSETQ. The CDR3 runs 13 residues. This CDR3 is CASSLQEGNTIYF. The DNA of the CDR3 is TGCGCCAGCAGCCTACAGGAGGGAAACACCATATATTTT.

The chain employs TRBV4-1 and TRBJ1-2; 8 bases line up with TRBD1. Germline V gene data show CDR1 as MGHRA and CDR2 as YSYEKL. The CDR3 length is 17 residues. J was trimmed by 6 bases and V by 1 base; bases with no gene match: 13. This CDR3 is CASSQGGRGRSGNGYTF. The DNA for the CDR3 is TGCGCCAGCAGCCAAGGTGGCAGGGGGCGAAGCGGGAATGGCTACACCTTC.

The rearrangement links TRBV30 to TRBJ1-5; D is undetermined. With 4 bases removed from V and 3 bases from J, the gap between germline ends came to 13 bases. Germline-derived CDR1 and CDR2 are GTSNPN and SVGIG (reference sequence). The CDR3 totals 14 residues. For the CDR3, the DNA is TGTGCCTGGACCAAGAGAGGATCCAATCAGCCCCAGCATTTT. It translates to CAWTKRGSNQPQHF.

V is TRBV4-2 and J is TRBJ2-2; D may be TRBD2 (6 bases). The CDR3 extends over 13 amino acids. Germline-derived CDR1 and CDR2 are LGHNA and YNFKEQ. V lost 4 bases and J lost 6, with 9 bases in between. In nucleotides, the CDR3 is TGTGCCAGCAGCCCTCGGGAGTCCGGGGAGCTGTTTTTT. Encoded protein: CASSPRESGELFF.

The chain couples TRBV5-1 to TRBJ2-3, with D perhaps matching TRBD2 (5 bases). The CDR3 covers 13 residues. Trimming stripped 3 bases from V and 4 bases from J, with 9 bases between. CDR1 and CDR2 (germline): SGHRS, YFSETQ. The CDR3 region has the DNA TGCGCCAGCAGCTGGGCCGGGGCAGATACGCAGTATTTT. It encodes CASSWAGADTQYF.

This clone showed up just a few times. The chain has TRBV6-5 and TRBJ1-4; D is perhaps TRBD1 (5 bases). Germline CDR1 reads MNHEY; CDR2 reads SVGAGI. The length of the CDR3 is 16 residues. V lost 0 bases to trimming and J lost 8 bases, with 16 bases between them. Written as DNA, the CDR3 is TGTGCCAGCAGTTACTCAGGGAGGGAGGGGAGGGAAAAACTGTTTTTT. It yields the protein CASSYSGREGREKLFF.

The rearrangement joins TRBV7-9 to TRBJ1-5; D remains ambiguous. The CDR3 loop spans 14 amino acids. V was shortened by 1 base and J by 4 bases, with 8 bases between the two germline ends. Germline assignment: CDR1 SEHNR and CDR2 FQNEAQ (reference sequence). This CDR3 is CASSLGGGNQPQHF. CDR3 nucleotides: TGTGCCAGCAGCTTAGGAGGAGGGAATCAGCCCCAGCATTTT.

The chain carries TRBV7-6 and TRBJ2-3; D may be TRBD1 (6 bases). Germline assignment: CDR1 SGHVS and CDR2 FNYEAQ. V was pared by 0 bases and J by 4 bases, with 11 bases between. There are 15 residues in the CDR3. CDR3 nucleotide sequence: TGTGCCAGCAGCTTAGCTACAGGGCGCGCAGATACGCAGTATTTT. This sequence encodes CASSLATGRADTQYF.

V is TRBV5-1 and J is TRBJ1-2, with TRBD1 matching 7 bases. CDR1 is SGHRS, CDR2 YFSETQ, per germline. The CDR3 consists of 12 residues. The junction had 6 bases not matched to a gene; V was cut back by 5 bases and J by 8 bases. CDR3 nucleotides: TGCGCCAGCAGTGAGGGGGCGCGCGGCTACACCTTC. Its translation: CASSEGARGYTF.

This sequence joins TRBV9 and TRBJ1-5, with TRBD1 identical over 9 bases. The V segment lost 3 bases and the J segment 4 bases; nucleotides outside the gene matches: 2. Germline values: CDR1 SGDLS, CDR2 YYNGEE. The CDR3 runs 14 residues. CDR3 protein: CASSAGQGNQPQHF. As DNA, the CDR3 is TGTGCCAGCAGCGCCGGACAGGGGAATCAGCCCCAGCATTTT.

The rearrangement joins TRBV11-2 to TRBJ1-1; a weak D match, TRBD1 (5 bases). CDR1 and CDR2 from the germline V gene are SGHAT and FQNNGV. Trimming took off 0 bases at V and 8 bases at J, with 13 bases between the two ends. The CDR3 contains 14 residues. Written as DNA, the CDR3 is TGTGCCAGCAGCTTAGATGTCATGACAGACGAAGCTTTCTTT. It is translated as CASSLDVMTDEAFF. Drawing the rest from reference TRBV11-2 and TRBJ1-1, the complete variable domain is EAGVAQSPRYKIIEKRQSVAFWCNPISGHATLYWYQQILGQGPKLLIQFQNNGVVDDSQLPKDRFSAERLKGVDSTLKIQPAKLEDSAVYLCASSLDVMTDEAFFGQGTRLTVV.

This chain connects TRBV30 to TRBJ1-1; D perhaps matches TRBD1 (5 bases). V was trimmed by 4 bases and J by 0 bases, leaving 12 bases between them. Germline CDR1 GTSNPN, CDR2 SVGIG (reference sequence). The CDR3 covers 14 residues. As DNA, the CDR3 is TGTGCCTGGAATGGAGGGGTTGTGAACACTGAAGCTTTCTTT. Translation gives CAWNGGVVNTEAFF.

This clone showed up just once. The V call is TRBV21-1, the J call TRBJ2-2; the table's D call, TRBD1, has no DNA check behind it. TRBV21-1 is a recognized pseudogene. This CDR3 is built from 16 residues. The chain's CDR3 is CASRGARSTNTGELFF. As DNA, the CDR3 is TGTGCCAGCAGAGGGGCACGGAGTACGAACACCGGGGAGCTGTTTTTT.

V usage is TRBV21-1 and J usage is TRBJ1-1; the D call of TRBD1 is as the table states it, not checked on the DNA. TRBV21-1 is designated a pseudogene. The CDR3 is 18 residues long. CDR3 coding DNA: TGTGCCAGCAGCAAACGACAGGCAGGGCGAGGAATGAACACTGAAGCTTTCTTT. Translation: CASSKRQAGRGMNTEAFF.

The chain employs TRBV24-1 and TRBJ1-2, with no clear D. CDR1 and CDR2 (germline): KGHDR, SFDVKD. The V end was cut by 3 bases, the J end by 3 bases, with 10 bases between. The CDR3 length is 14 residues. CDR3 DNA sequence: TGTGCCACCAGTGATCGAGGGCAAGACTATGGCTACACCTTC. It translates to CATSDRGQDYGYTF.

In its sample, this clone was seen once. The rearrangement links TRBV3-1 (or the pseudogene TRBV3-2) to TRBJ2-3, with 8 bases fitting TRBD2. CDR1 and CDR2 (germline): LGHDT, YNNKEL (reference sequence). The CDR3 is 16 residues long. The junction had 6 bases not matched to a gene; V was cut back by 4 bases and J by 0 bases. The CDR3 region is CASSPSGGLSTDTQYF. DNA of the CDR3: TGTGCCAGCAGCCCTTCGGGGGGGCTCAGCACAGATACGCAGTATTTT.

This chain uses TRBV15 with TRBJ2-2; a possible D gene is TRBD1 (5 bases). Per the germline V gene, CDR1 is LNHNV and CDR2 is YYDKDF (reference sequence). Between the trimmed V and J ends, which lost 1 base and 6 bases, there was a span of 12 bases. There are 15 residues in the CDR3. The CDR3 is CATSRVAGLAGELFF. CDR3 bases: TGTGCCACCAGCAGAGTAGCAGGGTTGGCCGGGGAGCTGTTTTTT.

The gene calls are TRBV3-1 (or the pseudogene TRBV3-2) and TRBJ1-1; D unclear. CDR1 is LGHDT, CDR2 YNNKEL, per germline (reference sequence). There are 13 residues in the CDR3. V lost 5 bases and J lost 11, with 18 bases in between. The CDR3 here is CASSYETTFGAFF. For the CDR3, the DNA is TGTGCCAGCAGCTACGAGACAACATTTGGGGCTTTCTTT.